These 28 T cell receptor beta chains were all obtained from the same sample, sequenced in a study of CD8+CD57+ T cells in acquired aplastic anemia. TCR beta VDJ and CDR3 profiling used genomic DNA as template. TCRdb reprocessed the reads with MiXCR, giving one entry per CDR3 protein. The data contain just over 400,000 distinct CDR3 sequences, approximately 70% of them seen just once; the ten biggest clones take up more than 3.5%. The specimen was sorted CD4+, CD8+, or CD8+CD57+ T cells (not recorded which) from PBMCs. The source is a human donor in good health, serving as a control.

The sample holds many counts of this clonotype. The chain uses TRBV5-1 and TRBJ2-5, with no clear D. There are 12 residues in the CDR3. V lost 5 bases, J lost 2 bases, and 7 bases lay in between. Germline V gene data show CDR1 as SGHRS and CDR2 as YFSETQ. CDR3 loop: CASRRLQETQYF. Written as DNA, the CDR3 is TGCGCCAGCAGGCGGTTACAAGAGACCCAGTACTTC.

The chain recombines TRBV12-3 or TRBV12-4 with TRBJ1-4; the D is unclear. V was shortened by 6 bases and J by 8 bases, with 25 bases between the two germline ends. The CDR3 has 17 residues. CDR3 nucleotides: TGTGCCAGCAGCCACAAAAACGGACGGAGTGAATCGGAAAAACTGTTTTTT. The encoded protein is CASSHKNGRSESEKLFF.

J is TRBJ1-6 and V is TRBV11-2, with 12 nucleotides matching TRBD1. Trimming at V came to 3 bases and at J to 6 bases, leaving 6 bases not matched to a gene. The CDR3 totals 17 residues. Germline V gene lookup returns CDR1 SGHAT and CDR2 FQNNGV. The CDR3 protein is CASSLGTGGTFNSPLHF. The DNA for the CDR3 is TGTGCCAGCAGCTTGGGGACAGGGGGCACCTTTAATTCACCCCTCCACTTT.

The chain joins TRBV19 to TRBJ2-2; the D gene could be TRBD1 or TRBD2 (5 bases each). The DNA end lines up better with TRBJ2-7; the J call may be wrong. The germline V gene encodes CDR1 LNHDA and CDR2 SQIVND (reference sequence). This CDR3 spans 15 amino acids. The CDR3 sequence: CASSTPGPGRYEQYF. CDR3 bases: TGTGCCAGTAGTACCCCGGGGCCGGGACGCTACGAGCAGTACTTC.

V gene TRBV6-5 combines with J gene TRBJ1-6; the D gene is possibly TRBD1 (6 bases). This CDR3 comprises 15 residues. Trimming left V 3 bases short and J 11 bases short, with 17 bases between. Germline V gene lookup returns CDR1 MNHEY and CDR2 SVGAGI. Written as DNA, the CDR3 is TGTGCCAGCAGTTATAACGGGGGGCGAGAGACACCCCTCCACTTT. This codes for CASSYNGGRETPLHF.

In the case of this clonotype: A much larger clone is a single base away; this may be a read error. The rearrangement uses TRBV4-3 and TRBJ2-3; 9 bases are a match to TRBD2. Germline V lookup: CDR1 LGHNA, CDR2 YSLEER. V trimming: 0 bases; J trimming: 8 bases; junction bases outside the gene matches: 9. The length of the CDR3 is 16 residues. The CDR3 sequence: CASSQDSSGGAGTQYF. In DNA form, the CDR3 reads TGCGCCAGCAGCCAAGATAGTAGCGGGGGTGCAGGTACGCAGTATTTT.

As for this clonotype: A junction end diverges from the germline sequence, so it may reflect a read error. The chain combines TRBV9 with TRBJ1-3; 8 bases are a match to TRBD1. This CDR3 comprises 18 residues. From germline, CDR1 is SGDLS and CDR2 YYNGEE. In nucleotides, the CDR3 is TGTGCCACCAGCAGTCGGACAGACAGGGGTTTCACTGGAAACACCATATATTTT. It translates to CATSSRTDRGFTGNTIYF.

This rearrangement joins TRBV20-1 to TRBJ1-1; 10 bases fit TRBD1. The V gene's germline CDR1 is DFQATT and CDR2 SNEGSKA (reference sequence). J was trimmed by 2 bases and V by 5 bases; bases with no gene match: 5. CDR3 length: 14 residues. CDR3 in amino acids: CSAPWTGGNTEAFF. DNA of the CDR3: TGCAGTGCTCCTTGGACAGGGGGAAACACTGAAGCTTTCTTT.

In its sample, this clonotype was seen many times. The chain uses TRBV6-5 and TRBJ2-7, with 10 bases identical to TRBD2. The CDR3 is 16 amino acids. V lost 0 bases and J lost 3; bases outside the gene matches: 5. CDR1 is MNHEY, CDR2 SVGAGI, per germline. The CDR3 DNA reads TGTGCCAGCAGTTACTCTAGCGGGGGGCCGTACTACGAGCAGTACTTC. Its translation is CASSYSSGGPYYEQYF.

This clonotype has only one observation. At one end, the junction sequence differs from germline, possibly due to a read error. The chain couples TRBV7-6 to TRBJ1-4; D gene unclear. The CDR3 contains 14 residues. Germline V gene data show CDR1 as SGHVS and CDR2 as FNYEAQ. In DNA form, the CDR3 reads TGTGCCACCAGCTTAGCCCCGGGGAGCAGTGAACTGTTTTTT. Translating gives CATSLAPGSSELFF.

V usage is TRBV2 and J usage is TRBJ2-2; 7 bases fit TRBD2. After removal of 3 bases from V and 11 bases from J, the junction contained 6 bases not matched to a gene. Per the germline V gene, CDR1 is SNHLY and CDR2 is FYNNEI. CDR3 length: 13 residues. The CDR3 is CASSEEWEGELFF. CDR3 nucleotide sequence: TGTGCCAGCAGTGAGGAGTGGGAGGGCGAGCTGTTTTTT.

Written as DNA, the CDR3 is TGTGCCAGCAGCTTAGCCCACAAGGGCAATCAGTACTTCCATTTT. Translating gives CASSLAHKGNQYFHF. The chain employs TRBV7-6 and TRBJ1-5; the D is unclear. The germline V and J ends were trimmed by 0 bases and 16 bases, with 22 bases remaining between them. Per the germline V gene, CDR1 is SGHVS and CDR2 is FNYEAQ. The CDR3 extends over 15 amino acids. The full variable domain, rest sourced from reference TRBV7-6 and TRBJ1-5, is GAGVSQSPRYKVTKRGQDVALRCDPISGHVSLYWYRQALGQGPEFLTYFNYEAQQDKSGLPNDRFSAERPEGSISTLTIQRTEQRDSAMYRCASSLAHKGNQYFHFGDGTRLSIL.

On this clonotype: The junction departs from the called germline gene at one end, perhaps through a read error. This chain connects TRBV24-1 to TRBJ1-2; D is perhaps TRBD1 (6 bases). The length of the CDR3 is 15 residues. From germline, CDR1 is KGHDR and CDR2 SFDVKD. The CDR3 is CATSAYSQGCYGYTF. CDR3 in DNA: TGCGCCACCAGTGCATATTCACAGGGCTGCTATGGCTACACCTTC.

The chain joins TRBV3-1 to TRBJ2-5; D may match TRBD1 or TRBD2 (6 bases each). Trimming took 0 bases from V and 3 from J, leaving 17 bases between them. Germline loops: CDR1 LGHDT, CDR2 YNNKEL (reference sequence). The CDR3 is made up of 17 amino acids. The CDR3 protein is CASSQDGVGGREETQYF. The CDR3 DNA sequence: TGTGCCAGCAGCCAAGATGGGGTCGGGGGCAGGGAAGAGACCCAGTACTTC.

This chain uses TRBV6-4 with TRBJ2-1, with 8 bases identical to TRBD2. Per germline, CDR1 MRHNA and CDR2 SNTAGT. Trimming cost V 7 bases and J 7 bases; bases outside gene matches: 15. This CDR3 comprises 16 residues. The CDR3 DNA reads as TGTGCCAGCAAGCAACTAAGCGGGGGAAAGGAAAATGAGCAGTTCTTC. This translates into CASKQLSGGKENEQFF.

The rearrangement links TRBV20-1 to TRBJ2-3; no clear D. In germline, CDR1 is DFQATT, CDR2 SNEGSKA (reference sequence). V was pared by 2 bases and J by 10 bases, with 16 bases between. This CDR3 comprises 13 residues. The CDR3 reads CSARPIVDEPQYF. In DNA, the CDR3 is TGCAGTGCTAGACCTATCGTGGATGAGCCGCAGTATTTT.

This clonotype was detected ten times or more. V is TRBV2 and J is TRBJ2-3, with D perhaps TRBD2 (7 bases). Trimming left V 6 bases short and J 6 bases short, with 22 bases between. Germline CDR1 reads SNHLY; CDR2 reads FYNNEI. This CDR3 has 16 amino acids. This chain's CDR3 is CASRVTDMRGPDTQYF. The CDR3 DNA reads TGTGCCAGCAGAGTCACCGATATGCGGGGGCCGGATACGCAGTATTTT.

Comments on this clonotype: One junction end disagrees with the germline gene, perhaps due to a read error. The chain carries TRBV7-2 and TRBJ2-7; D uncertain. The CDR3 loop spans 12 amino acids. Germline loops: CDR1 SGHTA, CDR2 FQGNSA. CDR3 DNA: TGTGCCAGCAGCTTCGGGTCCTACGAGCGGTACTTC. This encodes CASSFGSYERYF.

This clonotype was counted ten times or more. The genes are TRBV20-1 and TRBJ1-5; TRBD1 matches at 9 bases. Germline V lookup: CDR1 DFQATT, CDR2 SNEGSKA (reference sequence). The CDR3 is 14 amino acids. J lost 9 bases, V lost 5 bases, and 11 bases had no gene match. The CDR3 nucleotides read TGCAGTGCTCCTGGACAGGGGCTACAAGGGCCCCAGCATTTT. It is translated as CSAPGQGLQGPQHF.

The genes are TRBV20-1 and TRBJ1-6, with TRBD1 as a possible D gene (5 bases). The CDR3 consists of 13 residues. The V gene lost 5 bases and the J gene lost 14 bases, with 19 bases spanning the gap. Germline loops: CDR1 DFQATT, CDR2 SNEGSKA (reference sequence). CDR3 sequence (DNA): TGCAGTGCTGGGACTAGCGGCTTTAGCACCCTCCACTTT. It translates to CSAGTSGFSTLHF.

This chain joins TRBV7-2 and TRBJ2-3; TRBD2 matches at 10 bases. The CDR3 sequence is 18 residues long. Germline V lookup: CDR1 SGHTA, CDR2 FQGNSA. V lost 0 bases and J lost 3; bases outside the gene matches: 9. The CDR3 loop reads CASSLASGGAGETDTQYF. The DNA of the CDR3 is TGTGCCAGCAGCTTAGCAAGCGGGGGGGCCGGGGAAACAGATACGCAGTATTTT.

The rearrangement joins TRBV2 to TRBJ1-1; 8 bases are shared with TRBD1. Germline V CDR1 and CDR2: SNHLY, FYNNEI. The junction had 10 bases not matched to a gene; V was cut back by 6 bases and J by 4 bases. The CDR3 extends over 15 amino acids. The CDR3: CASRIRTGKGTEAFF. The DNA for the CDR3 is TGTGCCAGCAGAATACGGACAGGGAAGGGCACTGAAGCTTTCTTT.

Here the CDR3 reads CSVATGGRPPQYF. The CDR3 coding sequence is TGCAGCGTCGCGACAGGCGGACGGCCCCCCCAGTACTTC. The chain carries TRBV29-1 and TRBJ2-5; D is perhaps TRBD1 (6 bases). Trimming cost V 6 bases and J 9 bases, with 20 bases left between them. CDR3 length: 13 residues. Germline V gene lookup returns CDR1 SQVTM and CDR2 ANQGSEA.

This clonotype has ten or more counts. The CDR3 reads CASSSERAGTGELFF. CDR3 DNA: TGTGCCAGCAGTTCGGAGCGGGCAGGGACCGGGGAGCTGTTTTTT. This chain joins TRBV5-4 and TRBJ2-2, with a tentative D call TRBD2 (6 bases). In germline, CDR1 is SGHNT, CDR2 YYREEE (reference sequence). V dropped 5 bases and J dropped 5 bases, with 16 bases sitting between them. The CDR3 is 15 amino acids.

V usage is TRBV2 and J usage is TRBJ1-4, with 10 bases aligning to TRBD2. The J call may be wrong; the DNA end is better matched by TRBJ2-3. The CDR3 runs to 14 residues. Germline CDR1 and CDR2: SNHLY and FYNNEI. The CDR3 sequence: CASNSGGAEDTQYF. Here the CDR3 DNA reads TGTGCCAGCAACAGCGGGGGGGCTGAAGATACGCAGTATTTT.

V gene TRBV20-1 combines with J gene TRBJ1-1; no clear D. This CDR3 contains 12 residues. The V gene's germline CDR1 is DFQATT and CDR2 SNEGSKA (reference sequence). The V and J ends lost 4 bases and 4 bases respectively, with 10 bases between them. In nucleotides, the CDR3 is TGCAGTGCTACAGCGGGAGGCACTGAAGCTTTCTTT. Translating it yields CSATAGGTEAFF.

The chain's CDR3 is CASRGHGGGPNTEAFF. CDR3 DNA: TGTGCCAGCCGTGGTCACGGGGGCGGTCCGAACACTGAAGCTTTCTTT. V usage is TRBV2 and J usage is TRBJ1-1; weak D call: TRBD1 (6 bases). Trimming stripped 8 bases from V and 1 base from J, with 20 bases between. Germline CDR1 and CDR2: SNHLY and FYNNEI. The CDR3 covers 16 residues.

Of note for this clonotype: One junction end disagrees with the germline gene, perhaps due to a read error. This chain links TRBV7-2 with TRBJ2-5; maybe TRBD2 (6 bases). The CDR3 is 15 residues long. Germline lookup yields CDR1 SGHTA and CDR2 FQGNSA. The CDR3 DNA is TGTGCCAGCAGGTTAGACCCATGGGCGCGGGAAGCCCAGTACTTC. Residues: CASRLDPWAREAQYF.